The present entry profiles one TCR beta chain with its context. No antigen is known for it. No much larger clone exists at a distance of one base, and base qualities are not known. The data were taken from a study of blood T cell repertoires in COVID-19 (dated by TCRdb to 2020 to 2021). At the level of the whole study: The collaborator samples originated in the United States, Italy and Spain and spanned the acute and convalescent phases of COVID-19. The material from the prospective study consisted of cDNA or gDNA derived from T cells, B-cell-depleted T cells, or PBMCs. Subjects who had been exposed to COVID-19, were actively infected with it, or had recovered from it provided the deeply sampled blood TCRbeta repertoires that made up the dataset. The repertoires were made available in a free public database intended to serve as a resource for research on the immune response to SARS-CoV-2. The samples were drawn from two sources: the first 160 participants of the ongoing ImmuneRACE study, and 1,200 or so subjects contributed by 6 global collaborators. Sample metadata almost always included a de-identified subject ID, COVID-19 status, age in years and sex. Where HLA class I and class II types were available, the types were taken from metadata supplied by the sample provider, not from assay-based typing. On the study overall, not on this receptor specifically: The amount of clinical and demographic metadata varied by source and participant and was provided uncurated.

TCRbeta CDR3 regions were amplified from genomic DNA by means of the immunoSEQ Assay, a bias-controlled multiplex PCR. The paper's data handling went like this. The number of nucleated cells in each sample was estimated by amplification of reference gene primers within the assay. To quantify the absolute abundance of each unique TCRbeta CDR3 rearrangement, sequence reads were collapsed and filtered. Productive Simpson clonality was computed per sample as the square root of Simpson's diversity index over productive rearrangements. Not all clones reach the TCRdb copy of this immuneACCESS table, which keeps in-frame sequences only. Checked studies attribute under half of the gap to unresolved V genes and leave the rest unexplained. The V and J calls and clone size come from that table; D and trimming were worked out from the DNA. The sample data list about 130,000 clones, and roughly three quarters of these were observed just once. The ten largest clones capture less than 5% of the sample.

Trimming removed 2 bases from V and 6 bases from J, leaving 14 bases between the germline ends. The CDR3 runs 16 residues from the cysteine to the phenylalanine. The retained sequence is limited to the CDR3, 48 bases, with the frame set at the first base. The germline V gene (reference sequence) gives CDR1 as MNHEY and CDR2 as SMNVEV. One collaborating source in Seattle enrolled patients during active infection and followed them longitudinally through the course of disease. Collaborating institutions collected whole blood in K2EDTA tubes following their own protocols. For TCRbeta analysis, collaborator samples were shipped as frozen whole blood, as isolated PBMCs, or as DNA extracted from either sample type.

The sequencing input was peripheral blood. This sequence was found in an older woman with COVID-19, enrolled during active disease. The rearrangement combines TRBV27 with TRBJ1-6, with TRBD1 as a weak D call on 6 bases. The CDR3 sequence is CASSLEGTGINSPLHF. The DNA reads as follows: TGTGCCAGCAGTTTAGAAGGAACAGGGATTAATTCACCCCTCCACTTT.